One sample yielded the 24 T cell receptor beta chains listed below, sequenced in a study of blood T cells in healthy people across ages. With a J-beta primer mix and a sample-barcoded 5' primer, a second PCR ran about 6 to 11 cycles. TCRdb fed the 5' RACE reads into MiXCR, producing one record per CDR3 protein. The table lists roughly 1.9 million distinct CDR3 sequences, about two fifths of them singletons. Sequencing used blood. Receptors originate from a human donor in good health.

The chain is built from TRBV6-6 and TRBJ2-7; D is perhaps TRBD1 (5 bases). The V gene lost 4 bases and the J gene lost 0 bases, with 13 bases spanning the gap. The length of the CDR3 is 15 residues. From germline, CDR1 is MNHNY and CDR2 SVGAGI (reference sequence). The CDR3 DNA follows: TGTGCCAGCAGTTCATTACAGGATTTCTCCTACGAGCAGTACTTC. It yields the protein CASSSLQDFSYEQYF.

The chain links TRBV7-8 to TRBJ2-2; 7 bases fit TRBD1. The trim removed 3 bases at V and 0 bases at J, leaving 13 bases unmatched. CDR3 size: 19 residues. Germline CDR1 reads SGHVS; CDR2 reads FQNEAQ. CDR3 DNA: TGTGCCAGCAGCTTGGGGTGGGGACGACAGGGAGCGAACACCGGGGAGCTGTTTTTT. Translation: CASSLGWGRQGANTGELFF.

V and J are TRBV7-6 and TRBJ1-4, with TRBD1 matching over 7 bases. The CDR3 is made up of 15 amino acids. The junction had 6 bases not matched to a gene; V was cut back by 0 bases and J by 8 bases. Per the germline V gene, CDR1 is SGHVS and CDR2 is FNYEAQ. The CDR3 DNA reads as TGTGCCAGCAGCTTAGCGGGGGGGACAGTGGAAAAACTGTTTTTT. Translated, it gives CASSLAGGTVEKLFF.

The chain carries TRBV20-1 and TRBJ1-4; TRBD1 might be the D (5 bases). Germline V gives CDR1 DFQATT, CDR2 SNEGSKA (reference sequence). Trimming removed 3 bases at V and 3 bases at J, with 8 bases between. The CDR3 spans 13 residues. CDR3 in amino acids: CSARDTSNEKLFF. CDR3 nucleotides: TGCAGTGCTAGGGACACTTCTAATGAAAAACTGTTTTTT.

This sequence joins TRBV6-6 and TRBJ1-2; D uncertain. Germline loops: CDR1 MNHNY, CDR2 SVGAGI (reference sequence). CDR3 length: 14 amino acids. V was shortened by 0 bases and J by 4 bases, with 9 bases between the two germline ends. This chain's CDR3 is CASSYSIGSYGYTF. The CDR3 DNA sequence: TGTGCCAGCAGTTACTCGATCGGATCCTATGGCTACACCTTC.

The genes are TRBV15 and TRBJ1-6; TRBD1 aligns across 7 bases. CDR3 length: 14 residues. The junction had 11 bases not matched to a gene; V was cut back by 9 bases and J by 9 bases. Per germline, CDR1 LNHNV and CDR2 YYDKDF (reference sequence). The CDR3 DNA reads as TGTGCCACTTCCCCGGGGACAGTCCGTTCACCCCTCCACTTT. This translates into CATSPGTVRSPLHF.

A few counts support this clonotype. The chain uses TRBV7-2 and TRBJ2-1, with unresolved D. This CDR3 has 16 amino acids. The V end was cut by 2 bases, the J end by 9 bases, with 20 bases between. Germline V gene data show CDR1 as SGHTA and CDR2 as FQGNSA. The CDR3 region is CASSLYHSSLSGEQFF. CDR3 in DNA: TGTGCCAGCAGCTTATATCACAGTTCCCTTTCCGGTGAGCAGTTCTTC.

V usage is TRBV5-6 and J usage is TRBJ1-2; tentative D call: TRBD1 (6 bases). V dropped 4 bases and J dropped 8 bases, with 12 bases sitting between them. The CDR3 totals 12 residues. Looked up from germline, CDR1 is SGHDT and CDR2 is YYEEEE. In DNA form, the CDR3 reads TGTGCCAGCAGCGCGGGACATGGGGGCTACACCTTC. Its translation: CASSAGHGGYTF.

The chain couples TRBV6-6 to TRBJ1-2; 7 bases align to TRBD1. There are 17 residues in the CDR3. Germline V gene lookup returns CDR1 MNHNY and CDR2 SVGAGI (reference sequence). Trimming at V came to 2 bases and at J to 1 base, leaving 10 bases not matched to a gene. CDR3 loop: CASSYRVGQGGNYGYTF. The CDR3 coding sequence is TGTGCCAGCAGTTACCGAGTGGGGCAGGGGGGTAACTATGGCTACACCTTC.

This chain uses TRBV20-1 with TRBJ1-5; possibly TRBD1 for D (6 bases). The CDR3 spans 14 residues. Germline CDR1 reads DFQATT; CDR2 reads SNEGSKA (reference sequence). V lost 6 bases to trimming and J lost 5 bases, with 17 bases between them. The DNA of the CDR3 is TGCAGTGCACAACAAGGGTGGGGGCATCAGCCCCAGCATTTT. Translation: CSAQQGWGHQPQHF.

This clonotype was recorded a few times. The chain combines TRBV7-2 with TRBJ1-4, with D unclear. V was trimmed by 4 bases and J by 8 bases, leaving 11 bases between them. Germline V gene data show CDR1 as SGHTA and CDR2 as FQGNSA. CDR3 length: 13 residues. The DNA for the CDR3 is TGTGCCAGCAGCTCAAGTGTTGGGGAAAAACTGTTTTTT. Translation: CASSSSVGEKLFF.

The chain uses TRBV18 and TRBJ2-3; D ambiguous. V lost 6 bases and J lost 1, with 11 bases in between. CDR3 size: 14 residues. Germline V lookup: CDR1 KGHSH, CDR2 LQKENI. The DNA of the CDR3 is TGTGCCAGCTCTACCGTCCGGGGCACAGATACGCAGTATTTT. Translating it yields CASSTVRGTDTQYF.

V is TRBV7-3 and J is TRBJ2-5, with a weak D call TRBD2 (5 bases). The J call may be incorrect, as the DNA end agrees better with TRBJ2-7. Germline-derived CDR1 and CDR2 are SGHTA and FQGTGA. CDR3 length: 14 residues. The CDR3 reads CASSLQAGRNEQYF. The CDR3 DNA follows: TGTGCCAGCAGCTTGCAGGCGGGCCGGAACGAGCAGTACTTC.

This chain connects TRBV4-1 to TRBJ1-2, with 8 positions matching TRBD1. Trimming cost V 7 bases and J 4 bases; bases outside gene matches: 8. CDR1 is MGHRA, CDR2 YSYEKL, per germline. The CDR3 is 14 amino acids. CDR3 coding DNA: TGCGCCAGCAACCAGTCCACAGGGGGCTATGGCTACACCTTC. It yields the protein CASNQSTGGYGYTF.

The V call is TRBV12-3 or TRBV12-4, the J call TRBJ2-4; TRBD2 aligns across 9 bases. The CDR3 loop spans 15 amino acids. Trimming removed 3 bases from V and 6 bases from J; junction bases left unmatched: 6. The CDR3 is CASSLASGAVNIQYF. The CDR3 DNA is TGTGCCAGCAGTTTGGCTAGCGGGGCTGTAAACATTCAGTACTTC.

V is TRBV5-1 and J is TRBJ2-7, with 9 bases that match TRBD1. The CDR3 is made up of 15 amino acids. Trimming removed 3 bases from V and 0 bases from J; junction bases left unmatched: 4. CDR1 and CDR2 from the germline V gene are SGHRS and YFSETQ. This chain's CDR3 is CASSSTGGSSYEQYF. For the CDR3, the DNA is TGCGCCAGCAGCTCGACAGGGGGAAGCTCCTACGAGCAGTACTTC.

This clonotype was recorded a few times. The chain recombines TRBV6-1 with TRBJ2-4, with D possibly TRBD1 on 6 matching bases. The CDR3 consists of 17 residues. The V gene's germline CDR1 is MNHNS and CDR2 SASEGT. V was trimmed by 0 bases and J by 2 bases, leaving 14 bases between them. The CDR3 protein is CASSEAQGSITKNIQYF. CDR3 sequence (DNA): TGTGCCAGCAGTGAAGCGCAGGGGTCTATAACCAAAAACATTCAGTACTTC.

This clonotype was observed a few times. The gene calls are TRBV29-1 and TRBJ2-7; D is unclear. Trimming left V 4 bases short and J 2 bases short, with 12 bases between. CDR1 and CDR2 from the germline V gene are SQVTM and ANQGSEA. The CDR3 is 13 residues long. The CDR3 sequence: CSVGELGPYEQYF. In nucleotides, the CDR3 is TGCAGCGTTGGGGAATTAGGGCCCTACGAGCAGTACTTC.

This clonotype was observed a handful of times. This rearrangement joins TRBV20-1 to TRBJ2-7; 7 bases are a match to TRBD2. The junction had 8 bases not matched to a gene; V was cut back by 0 bases and J by 0 bases. Per germline, CDR1 DFQATT and CDR2 SNEGSKA (reference sequence). This CDR3 has 16 residues. The CDR3 region has the DNA TGCAGTGCTAGAGATCATATAAGGGACTACTCCTACGAGCAGTACTTC. It encodes CSARDHIRDYSYEQYF.

The chain is built from TRBV28 and TRBJ2-4; TRBD2 aligns across 8 bases. The J call may be mistaken, given a closer DNA end match to TRBJ2-7. Germline V gene lookup returns CDR1 MDHEN and CDR2 SYDVKM. This CDR3 has 16 amino acids. The CDR3 reads CASSTLPLQRGSEQYF. The CDR3 coding sequence is TGTGCCAGCAGTACCCTCCCCCTACAGCGGGGGAGCGAGCAGTACTTC.

The genes are TRBV27 and TRBJ1-5, with D possibly matching TRBD1 (6 bases). This CDR3 spans 13 amino acids. Germline lookup yields CDR1 MNHEY and CDR2 SMNVEV (reference sequence). The ends were cut back, 3 bases at V and 9 bases at J, with 12 bases in the middle. CDR3 residues: CASSLGHPGPQHF. The CDR3 DNA reads as TGTGCCAGCAGTTTGGGACATCCCGGGCCCCAGCATTTT.

This clonotype occurred many times. J is TRBJ2-6 and V is TRBV9, with D uncertain. Trimming took 6 bases from V and 0 from J, leaving 4 bases between them. Germline V gene sequence: CDR1 SGDLS, CDR2 YYNGEE. The CDR3 has 13 residues. In nucleotides, the CDR3 is TGTGCCAGCACCTCCTCTGGGGCCAACGTCCTGACTTTC. Protein product: CASTSSGANVLTF.

V gene TRBV4-2 combines with J gene TRBJ2-7, with D unresolved. Trimming cost V 0 bases and J 2 bases, with 14 bases left between them. CDR1 is LGHNA, CDR2 YNFKEQ, per germline. This CDR3 comprises 16 residues. The CDR3 coding sequence is TGTGCCAGCAGCCAAGATCGGAAAGACACCCCCTACGAGCAGTACTTC. Amino acids: CASSQDRKDTPYEQYF.

A few counts support this clonotype. The chain uses TRBV6-1 and TRBJ2-7; TRBD1 matches at 7 bases. Trimming at V came to 2 bases and at J to 5 bases, leaving 6 bases not matched to a gene. CDR1 is MNHNS, CDR2 SASEGT, per germline. There are 14 residues in the CDR3. The CDR3, as DNA: TGTGCCAGCAGTGAAACAGGGGATCCTCACGAGCAGTACTTC. This gives the protein CASSETGDPHEQYF.